This T cell receptor (beta chain) was sequenced during a study of T cell responses to AZD1222 COVID-19 vaccine. General study results and limits: Only after the peak T cell response were repertoires sampled. Two AZD1222 doses significantly raised spike-specific TCR breadth and depth over controls. Donors were chiefly white British, with a greater number of females, and clonal diversity was perhaps underestimated. Spike-wide coverage was observed for vaccine-associated CD4 TCRs, with dominant responses at 160-218 and 743-854.

On this clone itself: Its target is unknown.

The assay was immunoSEQ multiplex PCR, and TCRdb's table has in-frame clones only and misses some. Of approximately 110,000 clones listed, roughly 87% are singletons. The CDR3 extends over 16 amino acids. V dropped 4 bases and J dropped 0; count of bases not matched to a gene: 7. Germline CDR1 and CDR2: SGHVS and FNYEAQ. The chain recombines TRBV7-6 with TRBJ2-7; TRBD2 matches 9 bases. The clonotype originates from an adult in good health. The material sequenced was peripheral blood, taken on day 0 of AZD1222 vaccination. Written as DNA, the CDR3 is TGTGCCAGCAGCTCGTCACTAGCGGGCAGCTCCTACGAGCAGTACTTC. This sequence encodes CASSSSLAGSSYEQYF.